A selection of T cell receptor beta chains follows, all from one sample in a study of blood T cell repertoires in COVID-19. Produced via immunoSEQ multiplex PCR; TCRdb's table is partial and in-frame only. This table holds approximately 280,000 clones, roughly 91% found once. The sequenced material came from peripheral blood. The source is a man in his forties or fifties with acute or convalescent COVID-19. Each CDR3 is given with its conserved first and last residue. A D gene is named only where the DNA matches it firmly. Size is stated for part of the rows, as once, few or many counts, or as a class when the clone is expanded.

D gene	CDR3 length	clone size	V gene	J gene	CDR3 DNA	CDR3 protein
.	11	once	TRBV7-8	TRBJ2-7	TGTGCCAGCAGCTTAGGGCCCGAGCAGTACTTC	CASSLGPEQYF
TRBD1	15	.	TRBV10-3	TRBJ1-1	TGTGCCATCAGGACAGGGGGCGCGGTGAACACTGAAGCTTTCTTT	CAIRTGGAVNTEAFF
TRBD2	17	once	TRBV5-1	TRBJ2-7	TGCGCCAGCAGCTCCTCTCCAATAGCGGGGAGCTCCTACGAGCAGTACTTC	CASSSSPIAGSSYEQYF
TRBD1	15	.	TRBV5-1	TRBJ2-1	TGCGCCAGCAGCTTGGGGGGACAGGTCTTCAATGAGCAGTTCTTC	CASSLGGQVFNEQFF
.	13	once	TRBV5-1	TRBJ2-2	TGCGCCAGCAGCTTAGCAGGGACCGGGGAGCTGTTTTTT	CASSLAGTGELFF
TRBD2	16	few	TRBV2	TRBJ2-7	TGTGCCAGCAGTCGAACCACCGGGACTAGGAGCTACGAGCAGTACTTC	CASSRTTGTRSYEQYF
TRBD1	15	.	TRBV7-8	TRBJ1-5	TGTGCCAGCAGCCTAATGGGACAGAACAATCAGCCCCAGCATTTT	CASSLMGQNNQPQHF
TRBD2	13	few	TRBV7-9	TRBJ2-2	TGTGCCGTCGGGGGGTTGGACACCGGGGAGCTGTTTTTT	CAVGGLDTGELFF
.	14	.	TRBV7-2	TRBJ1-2	TGTGCCAGCAGCCCCCGGACAGTGTTCTATGGCTACACCTTC	CASSPRTVFYGYTF
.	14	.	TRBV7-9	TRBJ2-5	TGTGCCAGCAGCTTCAATGCAGGGGTTGAGACCCAGTACTTC	CASSFNAGVETQYF
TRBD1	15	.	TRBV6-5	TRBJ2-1	TGTGCCAGCTTGGGCATTATGGGACAGGGCCATGAGCAGTTCTTC	CASLGIMGQGHEQFF
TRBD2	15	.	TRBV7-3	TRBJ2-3	TGTGCCAGCAGCTTAACTAGCGGGGGGGCAGATACGCAGTATTTT	CASSLTSGGADTQYF
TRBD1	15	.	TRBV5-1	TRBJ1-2	TGCGCCAGCAGCTTTGGACAGGGGGATAGGTATGGCTACACCTTC	CASSFGQGDRYGYTF
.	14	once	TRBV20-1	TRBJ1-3	TGCAGTGCCAGTAAGACAGATTCTGGAAACACCATATATTTT	CSASKTDSGNTIYF
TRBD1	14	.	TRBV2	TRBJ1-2	TGTGCCAGCAGAGCGAGACAGGGGGCCGGTGGCTACACCTTC	CASRARQGAGGYTF
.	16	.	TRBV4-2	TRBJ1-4	TGTGCCAGCAGCCGAACTCTAACCGGGGGAAACGAAAAACTGTTTTTT	CASSRTLTGGNEKLFF
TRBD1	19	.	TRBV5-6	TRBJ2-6	TGTGCCAGCAGCCGGACAGGGGGCCATACTTACTCTGGGGCCAACGTCCTGACTTTC	CASSRTGGHTYSGANVLTF
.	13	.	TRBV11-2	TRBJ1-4	TGTGCCAGCAGCTTACCCTCCGGGACACAACTGTTTTTT	CASSLPSGTQLFF
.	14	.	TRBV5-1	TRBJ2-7	TGCGCCAGCAGCCTCCGGACTCTTTCACACGAGCAGTACTTC	CASSLRTLSHEQYF
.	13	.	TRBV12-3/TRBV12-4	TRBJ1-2	TGTGCCAGCAGCGCTACAGGGTCCTATGGCTACACCTTC	CASSATGSYGYTF
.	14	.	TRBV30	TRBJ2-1	TGTGCCTGGAAGGGAGAGCGACCTCACAATGAGCAGTTCTTC	CAWKGERPHNEQFF
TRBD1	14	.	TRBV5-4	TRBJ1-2	TGTGCCAGCAGCCGCGAGGGACAGGGAGAGGGCTACACCTTC	CASSREGQGEGYTF
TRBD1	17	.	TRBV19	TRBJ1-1	TGTGCCAGTAGTTACCGCGTGGGAACAGGGGTTGTCACTGAAGCTTTCTTT	CASSYRVGTGVVTEAFF
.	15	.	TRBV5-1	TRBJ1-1	TGCGCCAGCAGCTTAGGAGGGTCGCGGGGCGCTGAAGCTTTCTTT	CASSLGGSRGAEAFF
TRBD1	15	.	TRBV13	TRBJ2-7	TGTGCCAGCAGCCACGCCGGGACAGGGGTCTACGAGCAGTACTTC	CASSHAGTGVYEQYF
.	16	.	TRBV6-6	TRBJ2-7	TGTGCCAGCAGTTACTCCAGGGATAGCGGCTCCTACGAGCAGTACTTC	CASSYSRDSGSYEQYF
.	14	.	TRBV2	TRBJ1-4	TGTGCCAGCAGAGCGACAGCTCTGGGGGAAAAACTGTTTTTT	CASRATALGEKLFF
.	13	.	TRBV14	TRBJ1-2	TGTGCCAGCAGCCAAGATACAGGGAGAGGCTACACCTTC	CASSQDTGRGYTF
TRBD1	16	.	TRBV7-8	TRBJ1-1	TGTGCCAGCAGCGGACGAAGGACAGGGCAGAACACTGAAGCTTTCTTT	CASSGRRTGQNTEAFF
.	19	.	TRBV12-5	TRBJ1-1	TGTGCTAGTGGTTTAACAGAGAAAGGCCTCTCCCTCATGAACACTGAAGCTTTCTTT	CASGLTEKGLSLMNTEAFF
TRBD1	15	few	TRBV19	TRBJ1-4	TGTGCCAGTAGTCCAAGACAGGGGGCGCTTGGAAAACTGTTTTTT	CASSPRQGALGKLFF
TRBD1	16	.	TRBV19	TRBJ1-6	TGTGCCAGTAGTATGGGGGACAGGGGATATAATTCACCCCTCCACTTT	CASSMGDRGYNSPLHF
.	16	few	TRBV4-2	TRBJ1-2	TGTGCCAGCAGCCAAGATGGTCAACTAAGATACTATGGCTACACCTTC	CASSQDGQLRYYGYTF
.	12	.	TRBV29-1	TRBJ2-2	TGCAGCGCCTTACAGTACACCGGGGAGCTGTTTTTT	CSALQYTGELFF
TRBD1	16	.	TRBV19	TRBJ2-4	TGTGCCAGTAGCTTAGGACAGGGAAGGGCCAAAAACATTCAGTACTTC	CASSLGQGRAKNIQYF
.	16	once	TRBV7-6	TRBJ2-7	TGTGCCAGCAGCTTAGAAGCAAGAGTCCTAGTAAGCGAGCAGTACTTC	CASSLEARVLVSEQYF
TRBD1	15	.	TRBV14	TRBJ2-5	TGTGCCAGCAGCCTCTCCGGGACAGGGCAAGAGACCCAGTACTTC	CASSLSGTGQETQYF
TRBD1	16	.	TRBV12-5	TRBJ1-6	TGTGCTAGTGGTTTCTGGACAGGGGGCTTAAAATCACCCCTCCACTTT	CASGFWTGGLKSPLHF
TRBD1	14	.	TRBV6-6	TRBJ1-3	TGTGCCAGCAGCGACGACAGGGGCGAAAACACCATATATTTT	CASSDDRGENTIYF
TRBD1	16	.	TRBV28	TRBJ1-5	TGTGCCAGCAGTTTATTACAGGGGGCTTTCAATCAGCCCCAGCATTTT	CASSLLQGAFNQPQHF
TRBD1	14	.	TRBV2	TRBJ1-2	TGTGCCAGCAGTGAAGGAGGGGGCGTGAATGGCTACACCTTC	CASSEGGGVNGYTF
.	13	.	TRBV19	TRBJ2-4	TGTGCCAGTAGAATTCAGGGTTTGGACATTCAGTACTTC	CASRIQGLDIQYF
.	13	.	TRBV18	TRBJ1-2	TGTGCCAGCTCACCCGACAGGAACTATGGCTACACCTTC	CASSPDRNYGYTF
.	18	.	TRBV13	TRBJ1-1	TGTGCCAGCAGCTCGGCTTTGAGGGCGAGCGGTGGGGACACTGAAGCTTTCTTT	CASSSALRASGGDTEAFF
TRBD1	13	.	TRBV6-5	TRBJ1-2	TGTGCCAGCAGAGGGACAGGCCTCTATGGCTACACCTTC	CASRGTGLYGYTF
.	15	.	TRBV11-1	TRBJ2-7	TGTGCCAGCAGCTTTGGAGGACCCCCGCCCGACGAGCAGTACTTC	CASSFGGPPPDEQYF
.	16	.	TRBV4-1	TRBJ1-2	TGCGCCAGCAGCCAAGATTCGTACGTACAGGTGTATGGCTACACCTTC	CASSQDSYVQVYGYTF
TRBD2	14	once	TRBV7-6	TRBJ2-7	TGTGCCAGCAGCGCACTAGCGGGGGGATACGAGCAGTACTTC	CASSALAGGYEQYF